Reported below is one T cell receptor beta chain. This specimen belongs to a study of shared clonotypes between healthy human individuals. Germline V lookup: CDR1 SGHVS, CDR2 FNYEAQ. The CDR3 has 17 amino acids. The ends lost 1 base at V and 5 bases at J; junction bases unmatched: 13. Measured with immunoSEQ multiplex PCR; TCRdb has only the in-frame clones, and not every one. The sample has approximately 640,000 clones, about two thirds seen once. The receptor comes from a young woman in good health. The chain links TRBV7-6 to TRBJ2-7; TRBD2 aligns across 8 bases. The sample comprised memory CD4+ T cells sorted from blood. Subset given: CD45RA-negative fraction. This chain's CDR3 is CASSLDSGRLGHNEQYF. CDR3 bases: TGTGCCAGCAGCTTAGACAGCGGGAGACTTGGGCACAACGAGCAGTACTTC.